This is a list of T cell receptor beta chains from one sample in a study of regulatory T cells in long-lasting Graves disease. TCRdb processed the multiplex PCR reads anew with MiXCR; each CDR3 protein has one entry. This table holds approximately 400,000 distinct CDR3 sequences, roughly a sixth found once. The sequencing used peripheral blood mononuclear cells (PBMCs), collected at new diagnosis, from a patient treated with antithyroid drugs. The receptors here all came from a female donor with Graves disease. CDR3s leave out the opening cysteine and the closing phenylalanine or tryptophan.

V gene	CDR3 protein
TRBV6-5	ASSYWGSGTYEQF
TRBV5-5	ASSFQRSSGNTIY
TRBV7-9	ASSLVGGRERGETQY
TRBV7-8	ASSPIEGVNQPQH
TRBV3-1	ASSQVASGGTDTQY
TRBV20-1	SAAQDSFEQY
TRBV6-2/TRBV6-3	ASRSGPGGGTDTQY
TRBV30	ARTTGGSGELF
TRBV7-9	ASSLRENTAVSGANVLT
TRBV7-2	ASSLSGSRDEQY
TRBV28	ASSRLAGDEQF
TRBV27	ASSPISRPQETQY
TRBV4-3	ASSLGGTGKPWDEKLF
TRBV3-1	ASSQTSAEKFGTQY
TRBV6-2/TRBV6-3	ASSYRRAMGGQETQY
TRBV18	ASSPPGQRTDTQY
TRBV6-5	ASSSTGTVYSGNTIY
TRBV20-1	SAARESLAYTQY
TRBV7-2	ASSPYNQGAF
TRBV20-1	SARVFTSGGPYQETQY
TRBV6-5	ASSSELGETQY
TRBV13	ASSAVGRITEAF
TRBV4-2	AYLQTKNTGELF
TRBV5-1	ASSLGGTTGSYNEQF
TRBV6-1	ASSVFHGGYEQY
TRBV28	ASSLYVRASGRADEQF
TRBV29-1	SVSRDTNSPLH
TRBV25-1	ASGRAGGSVDEQF
TRBV6-2/TRBV6-3	ASSTHRDFPYEQY
TRBV7-9	ASSLAAGGETQY
TRBV2	ASTILAAETQY
TRBV6-1	ASRRGVLGNQPQH
TRBV6-5	ASSYSVVGYNEQF
TRBV15	ATSRDRGGLDGYT
TRBV13	ASSRRTSGSYEQY
TRBV27	ASSLGPISYEQY
TRBV19	ASSSSGDGQPQH
TRBV3-1	ASSQIVELVANNEQF
TRBV10-3	AISDPGNTIY
TRBV6-1	ASSGVVNEQF
TRBV29-1	SVDTRGEQF
TRBV4-1	ASSPLKLPGNTIY
TRBV6-5	ASSYTLAETSFGELF
TRBV20-1	SASMVGRSSYEQY